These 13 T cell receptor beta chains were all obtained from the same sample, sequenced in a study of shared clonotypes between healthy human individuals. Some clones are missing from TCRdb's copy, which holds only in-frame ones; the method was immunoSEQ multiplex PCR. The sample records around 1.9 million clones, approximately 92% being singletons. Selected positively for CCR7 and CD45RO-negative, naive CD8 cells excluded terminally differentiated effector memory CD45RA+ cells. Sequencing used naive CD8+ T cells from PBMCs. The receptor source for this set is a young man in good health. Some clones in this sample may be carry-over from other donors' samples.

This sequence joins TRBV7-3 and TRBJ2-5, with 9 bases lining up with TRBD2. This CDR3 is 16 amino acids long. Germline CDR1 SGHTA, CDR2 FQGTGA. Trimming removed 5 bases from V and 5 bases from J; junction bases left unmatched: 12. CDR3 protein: CASSPDSGTSRETQYF. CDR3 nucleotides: TGTGCCAGCAGCCCCGACTCCGGGACTAGCAGGGAGACCCAGTACTTC. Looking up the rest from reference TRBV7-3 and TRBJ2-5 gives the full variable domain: GAGVSQTPSNKVTEKGKYVELRCDPISGHTALYWYRQSLGQGPEFLIYFQGTGAADDSGLPNDRFFAVRPEGSVSTLKIQRTERGDSAVYLCASSPDSGTSRETQYFGPGTRLLVL.

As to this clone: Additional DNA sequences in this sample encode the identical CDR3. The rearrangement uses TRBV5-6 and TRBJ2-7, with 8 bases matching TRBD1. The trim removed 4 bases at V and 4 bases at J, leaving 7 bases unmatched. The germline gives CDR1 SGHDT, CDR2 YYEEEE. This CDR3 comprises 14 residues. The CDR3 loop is CASSPGTGVYEQYF. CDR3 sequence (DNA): TGTGCCAGCAGCCCGGGGACAGGAGTATACGAGCAGTACTTC.

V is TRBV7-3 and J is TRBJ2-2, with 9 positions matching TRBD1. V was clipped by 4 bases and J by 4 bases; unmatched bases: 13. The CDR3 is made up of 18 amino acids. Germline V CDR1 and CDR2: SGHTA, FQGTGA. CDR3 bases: TGTGCCAGCAGCTCTCTAATCTCCGGGACAGGGAGCACCGGGGAGCTGTTTTTT. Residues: CASSSLISGTGSTGELFF.

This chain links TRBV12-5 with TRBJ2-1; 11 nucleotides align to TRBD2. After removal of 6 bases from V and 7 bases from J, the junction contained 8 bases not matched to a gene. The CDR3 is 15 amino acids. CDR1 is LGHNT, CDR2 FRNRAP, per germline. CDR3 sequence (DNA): TGTGCTAGTGGCCTTAGCGGGAGGGCGGATAATGAGCAGTTCTTC. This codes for CASGLSGRADNEQFF.

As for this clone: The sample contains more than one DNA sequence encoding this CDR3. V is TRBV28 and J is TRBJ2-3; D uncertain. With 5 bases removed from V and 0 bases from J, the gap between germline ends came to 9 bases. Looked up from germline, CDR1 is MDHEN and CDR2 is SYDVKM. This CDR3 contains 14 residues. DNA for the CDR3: TGTGCCAGCAGTCCGCAAACTAGCACAGATACGCAGTATTTT. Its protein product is CASSPQTSTDTQYF.

CDR3 sequence reads: CASSSAGVGYEQYF. Here the CDR3 DNA reads TGCGCCAGCAGCTCCGCAGGAGTCGGGTACGAGCAGTACTTC. This chain links TRBV5-1 with TRBJ2-7; no clear D. The germline CDR1 and CDR2 sequences are SGHRS and YFSETQ. This CDR3 is built from 14 residues. The germline V and J ends were trimmed by 3 bases and 4 bases, with 14 bases remaining between them.

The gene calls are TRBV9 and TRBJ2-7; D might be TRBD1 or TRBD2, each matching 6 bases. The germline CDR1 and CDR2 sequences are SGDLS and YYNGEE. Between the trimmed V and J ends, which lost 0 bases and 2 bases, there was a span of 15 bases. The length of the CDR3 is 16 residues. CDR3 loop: CASSVGLGGHTYEQYF. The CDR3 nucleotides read TGTGCCAGCAGCGTAGGCTTGGGGGGACACACCTACGAGCAGTACTTC.

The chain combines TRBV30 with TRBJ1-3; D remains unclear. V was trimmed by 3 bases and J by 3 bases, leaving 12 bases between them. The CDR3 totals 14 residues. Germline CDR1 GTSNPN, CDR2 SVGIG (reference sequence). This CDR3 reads CAWSSGGFGNTIYF. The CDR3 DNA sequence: TGTGCCTGGAGCTCGGGAGGGTTTGGAAACACCATATATTTT.

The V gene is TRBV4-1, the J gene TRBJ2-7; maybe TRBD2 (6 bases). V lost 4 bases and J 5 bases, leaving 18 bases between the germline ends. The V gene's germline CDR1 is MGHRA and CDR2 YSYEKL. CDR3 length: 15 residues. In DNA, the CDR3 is TGCGCCAGCAGCCGATCGACTAGGGTGTCAGACGAGCAGTACTTC. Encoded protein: CASSRSTRVSDEQYF.

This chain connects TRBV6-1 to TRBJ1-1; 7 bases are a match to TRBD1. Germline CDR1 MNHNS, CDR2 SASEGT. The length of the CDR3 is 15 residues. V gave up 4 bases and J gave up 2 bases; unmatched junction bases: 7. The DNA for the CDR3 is TGTGCCAGCAGTGTTTTGGGACAGCCCAACACTGAAGCTTTCTTT. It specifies CASSVLGQPNTEAFF.

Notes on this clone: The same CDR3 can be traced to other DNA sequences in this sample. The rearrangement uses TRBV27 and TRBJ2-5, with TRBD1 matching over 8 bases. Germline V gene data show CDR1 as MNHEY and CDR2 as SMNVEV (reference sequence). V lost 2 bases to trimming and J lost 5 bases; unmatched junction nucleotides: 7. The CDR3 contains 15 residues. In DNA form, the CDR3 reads TGTGCCAGCAGTTTAGGCCAGGGGGCCGGGGAGACCCAGTACTTC. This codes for CASSLGQGAGETQYF.

The CDR3 bases are TGTGCCAGCCGCCGGCCTAGCGAGAAAAACATTCAGTACTTC. Protein product: CASRRPSEKNIQYF. The chain employs TRBV7-2 and TRBJ2-4; D may be TRBD2 (6 bases). Trimming stripped 8 bases from V and 4 bases from J, with 15 bases between. CDR3 size: 14 residues. The germline CDR1 and CDR2 sequences are SGHTA and FQGNSA.

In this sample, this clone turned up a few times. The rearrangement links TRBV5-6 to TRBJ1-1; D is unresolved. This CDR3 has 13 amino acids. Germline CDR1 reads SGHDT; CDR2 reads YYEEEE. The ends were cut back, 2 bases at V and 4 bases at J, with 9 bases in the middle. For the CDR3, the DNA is TGTGCCAGCAGCTTTCTATCGGGCACTGAAGCTTTCTTT. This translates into CASSFLSGTEAFF.